The 22 T cell receptor beta chains given below trace back to one sample, sequenced in a study of identical twins. TCRdb recomputed calls from the 5' RACE reads with MiXCR, one row per CDR3 protein. This table has 450,000 or so distinct CDR3 sequences, approximately 15% appearing once. These data were also filed under a second study, of yellow fever vaccine responses in identical twins.

The specimen sequenced was CD4+ T cells sorted from blood. The receptors shown here come from a woman between 18 and 30 years old in good health.

This clonotype was observed many times. The chain joins TRBV29-1 to TRBJ2-3; D not resolved. This CDR3 is built from 12 residues. Between the trimmed V and J ends, which lost 0 bases and 10 bases, there was a span of 11 bases. CDR1 SQVTM and CDR2 ANQGSEA come from the germline V gene. The CDR3 coding sequence is TGCAGCGTTGAAGATCGAGGATGGGCGCAGTATTTT. This gives the protein CSVEDRGWAQYF.

The rearrangement links TRBV25-1 to TRBJ2-6; D perhaps matches TRBD1 (5 bases). The V end was cut by 8 bases, the J end by 0 bases, with 17 bases between. Per germline, CDR1 MGHDK and CDR2 SYGVNS. This CDR3 is 17 amino acids long. CDR3 bases: TGTGCCAGCCAAGGGGTTCAACAGGTCTCTGGGGCCAACGTCCTGACTTTC. Its protein is CASQGVQQVSGANVLTF.

Concerning this clonotype: A much larger clone differs from this one at a single base, so this may be a read error. No conserved phenylalanine or tryptophan is present at the end of the CDR3, so a read error is the likely explanation. The limits of the CDR3 on the DNA are not certain, so only TCRdb's listed CDR3 is given. J is TRBJ2-1 and V is TRBV29-1; the DNA was not compared with TRBD2, the D call given in the table. From its first to its last residue, the CDR3 has 13 amino acids. Germline V CDR1 and CDR2: SQVTM, ANQGSEA. The chain's CDR3 is CSVAVAGGYGMIL.

This clonotype turned up a few times. The chain joins TRBV11-2 to TRBJ2-7; TRBD1 aligns across 10 bases. Germline V gives CDR1 SGHAT, CDR2 FQNNGV. Losses at the gene ends were 4 bases for V and 5 bases for J; bases not matched to a gene: 8. This CDR3 is built from 15 residues. Written as DNA, the CDR3 is TGTGCCAGCAGCTCGACAGGGGGCGATAACAACGAGCAGTACTTC. This codes for CASSSTGGDNNEQYF. Full variable domain (remainder filled in from reference TRBV11-2 and TRBJ2-7): EAGVAQSPRYKIIEKRQSVAFWCNPISGHATLYWYQQILGQGPKLLIQFQNNGVVDDSQLPKDRFSAERLKGVDSTLKIQPAKLEDSAVYLCASSSTGGDNNEQYFGPGTRLTVT.

The chain has TRBV24-1 and TRBJ2-2; 8 nucleotides agree with TRBD1. J was trimmed by 7 bases and V by 3 bases; bases with no gene match: 9. CDR3 length: 16 residues. Germline V CDR1 and CDR2: KGHDR, SFDVKD. CDR3: CATSDGQGAPSGELFF. The CDR3 DNA is TGTGCCACCAGTGATGGCCAGGGGGCGCCAAGCGGGGAGCTGTTTTTT.

The sample holds a few counts of this clonotype. The CDR3 DNA reads TGTGCCAGCAGCTTTCTAGCGGGAGGGCCCAGAGATACGCAGTATTTT. It yields the protein CASSFLAGGPRDTQYF. This chain links TRBV7-9 with TRBJ2-3, with 12 bases aligning to TRBD2. The junction had 6 bases not matched to a gene; V was cut back by 3 bases and J by 5 bases. The germline V gene has CDR1 SEHNR and CDR2 FQNEAQ (reference sequence). This CDR3 has 16 amino acids.

In its sample, this clonotype was seen a few times. CDR3 sequence: CSARSRGGVYEQYF. The CDR3 nucleotides are TGCAGTGCTAGAAGCAGGGGAGGTGTCTACGAGCAGTACTTC. The V gene is TRBV20-1, the J gene TRBJ2-7; D may be TRBD1 or TRBD2 (6 bases each). This CDR3 has 14 amino acids. The germline CDR1 and CDR2 sequences are DFQATT and SNEGSKA (reference sequence). Deletions cut 2 bases from V and 3 bases from J, with 14 bases between.

This clonotype was seen once. The chain carries TRBV4-2 and TRBJ2-5, with TRBD2 matching over 8 bases. This CDR3 region has 15 residues. Germline values: CDR1 LGHNA, CDR2 YNFKEQ. V dropped 6 bases and J dropped 3; count of bases not matched to a gene: 9. In DNA form, the CDR3 reads TGTGCCAGCAGGCGGGACGGGGGGGACGAAGAGACCCAGTACTTC. It translates to CASRRDGGDEETQYF.

The chain employs TRBV28 and TRBJ2-3; D call uncertain. CDR3 length: 12 residues. V gave up 7 bases and J gave up 8 bases, with 13 bases separating them. Germline CDR1 is MDHEN and CDR2 is SYDVKM. The CDR3 DNA reads TGTGCCAGCAAAAATACGAGTGGTACGCAGTATTTT. Protein sequence: CASKNTSGTQYF.

The chain has TRBV12-3 or TRBV12-4 and TRBJ2-4; D is unresolved. Trimming pared 6 bases from V and 1 base from J, leaving 10 bases between. The CDR3 contains 14 residues. The CDR3 DNA reads TGTGCCAGCAGCGTAGGCAGGGCCAAAAACATTCAGTACTTC. It encodes CASSVGRAKNIQYF.

The genes are TRBV28 and TRBJ2-2; 8 bases line up with TRBD2. V lost 9 bases to trimming and J lost 6 bases; unmatched junction nucleotides: 18. Germline V CDR1 and CDR2: MDHEN, SYDVKM. The CDR3 consists of 17 residues. DNA for the CDR3: TGTGCCAGGGGCTTGCGGGCGGGGGGCGACGCGGCCGGGGAGCTGTTTTTT. Amino acid sequence: CARGLRAGGDAAGELFF.

The gene calls are TRBV10-3 and TRBJ1-5; no clear D gene. Germline V gives CDR1 ENHRY, CDR2 SYGVKD. The CDR3 has 14 residues. V was cut by 5 bases and J by 0 bases, with 8 bases left in between. Here the CDR3 DNA reads TGTGCCATCAGTACTTACCTTAGCAATCAGCCCCAGCATTTT. This translates into CAISTYLSNQPQHF.

This clonotype was seen more than once but under ten times. The J gene is TRBJ2-7, the V gene TRBV28; 7 nucleotides agree with TRBD2. Germline lookup yields CDR1 MDHEN and CDR2 SYDVKM. V lost 3 bases to trimming and J lost 2 bases; unmatched junction nucleotides: 16. The CDR3 covers 18 residues. DNA of the CDR3: TGTGCCAGCAGTTTCGCTCGGGGAGGGAGATTAGGAACCTACGAGCAGTACTTC. It specifies CASSFARGGRLGTYEQYF.

This clonotype was detected a few times. This chain joins TRBV12-3 or TRBV12-4 and TRBJ2-7, with D perhaps given as TRBD1 or TRBD2 (6 bases each). Trimming removed 2 bases at V and 0 bases at J, with 17 bases between. This CDR3 contains 17 residues. The CDR3 reads CASSLILGGGSSYEQYF. DNA for the CDR3: TGTGCCAGCAGTTTAATCCTTGGAGGGGGTTCCTCCTACGAGCAGTACTTC.

This clonotype was observed a few times. V usage is TRBV2 and J usage is TRBJ2-5; TRBD1 matches 9 bases. The germline gives CDR1 SNHLY, CDR2 FYNNEI. V lost 5 bases, J lost 4 bases, and 5 bases stayed unmatched. The CDR3 has 14 residues. DNA for the CDR3: TGTGCCAGCAGTAGAAGGGACAGGGCAGAGACCCAGTACTTC. Translated: CASSRRDRAETQYF.

V usage is TRBV4-2 and J usage is TRBJ2-5; 14 nucleotides align to TRBD2. Germline CDR1 and CDR2: LGHNA and YNFKEQ. After removal of 3 bases from V and 4 bases from J, the junction contained 7 bases not matched to a gene. CDR3 length: 17 amino acids. The CDR3 coding sequence is TGTGCCAGCAGCCATAGCTTCGGGACTAGCGGGGGAGAGACCCAGTACTTC. Protein sequence: CASSHSFGTSGGETQYF.

The chain has TRBV10-3 and TRBJ2-2; TRBD2 matches at 11 bases. Germline CDR1 reads ENHRY; CDR2 reads SYGVKD. V shed 2 bases and J 0 bases; nucleotides not matched to a gene: 11. The CDR3 runs to 20 residues. The CDR3 reads CAISENPTSGALANTGELFF. The DNA for the CDR3 is TGTGCCATCAGTGAGAACCCGACTAGCGGGGCTTTAGCGAACACCGGGGAGCTGTTTTTT.

DNA of the CDR3: TGTGCCAGCAGGGTGCTAGATTGGCTCACTAGCACAGATACGCAGTATTTT. Translation: CASRVLDWLTSTDTQYF. The chain joins TRBV11-2 to TRBJ2-3; no definite D call. This CDR3 region has 17 residues. In germline, CDR1 is SGHAT, CDR2 FQNNGV. Trimming took 6 bases from V and 0 from J, leaving 19 bases between them. The variable domain in full, completed from reference TRBV11-2 and TRBJ2-3, reads EAGVAQSPRYKIIEKRQSVAFWCNPISGHATLYWYQQILGQGPKLLIQFQNNGVVDDSQLPKDRFSAERLKGVDSTLKIQPAKLEDSAVYLCASRVLDWLTSTDTQYFGPGTRLTVL.

The rearrangement uses TRBV24-1 and TRBJ2-7; the D gene is possibly TRBD1 (6 bases). CDR3 size: 12 residues. V was cut by 10 bases and J by 7 bases, with 16 bases left in between. Germline V lookup: CDR1 KGHDR, CDR2 SFDVKD. The CDR3 DNA is TGTGCCACACAGGGATTGATGGGAGAGCAGTACTTC. Amino acid sequence: CATQGLMGEQYF.

This clonotype was detected only a few times. This chain connects TRBV28 to TRBJ2-5; D gene unclear. The CDR3 extends over 14 amino acids. Per germline, CDR1 MDHEN and CDR2 SYDVKM. Trimming took 6 bases from V and 2 from J, leaving 13 bases between them. The CDR3 reads CASSPQEIQETQYF. CDR3 in DNA: TGTGCCAGCAGCCCACAAGAGATACAAGAGACCCAGTACTTC.

In its sample, this clonotype was seen a few times. The chain uses TRBV18 and TRBJ2-7, with 8 bases matching TRBD2. Germline CDR1 KGHSH, CDR2 LQKENI. The J segment lost 2 bases and the V segment lost 6 bases, leaving 21 bases of the junction unmatched. This CDR3 region has 19 residues. The DNA of the CDR3 is TGTGCCAGCTCCTGGGGGGTTTTAGTCGCCAGCGGGAGAACCTACGAGCAGTACTTC. Encoded protein: CASSWGVLVASGRTYEQYF.

This clonotype was counted a few times. J is TRBJ2-7 and V is TRBV20-1, with D possibly matching TRBD2 (6 bases). The V gene lost 2 bases and the J gene lost 12 bases, with 14 bases spanning the gap. Germline-derived CDR1 and CDR2 are DFQATT and SNEGSKA (reference sequence). CDR3 length equals 11 residues. The CDR3 is CSARSWGGVYF. The DNA for the CDR3 is TGCAGTGCTAGATCGTGGGGAGGAGTGTACTTC.